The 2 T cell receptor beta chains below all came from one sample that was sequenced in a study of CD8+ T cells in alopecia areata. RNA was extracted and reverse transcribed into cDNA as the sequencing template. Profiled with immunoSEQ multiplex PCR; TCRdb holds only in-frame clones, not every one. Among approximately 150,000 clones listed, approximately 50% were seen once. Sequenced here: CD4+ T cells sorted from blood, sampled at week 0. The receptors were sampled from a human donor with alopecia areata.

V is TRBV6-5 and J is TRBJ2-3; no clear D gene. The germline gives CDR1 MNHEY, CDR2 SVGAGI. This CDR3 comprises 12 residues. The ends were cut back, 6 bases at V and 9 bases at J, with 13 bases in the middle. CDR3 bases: TGTGCCAGCAGCTTACACGGCCGGACGCAGTATTTT. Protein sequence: CASSLHGRTQYF.

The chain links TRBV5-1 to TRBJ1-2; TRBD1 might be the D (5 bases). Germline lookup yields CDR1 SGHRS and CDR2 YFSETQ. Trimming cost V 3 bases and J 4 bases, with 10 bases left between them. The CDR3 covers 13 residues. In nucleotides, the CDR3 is TGCGCCAGCAGCTACGACAGCTCCTATGGCTACACCTTC. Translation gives CASSYDSSYGYTF.